These 20 T cell receptor beta chains originate from one sample sequenced in a study of T-cell memory formation after mild COVID-19. TCRdb reanalysed the 5' RACE reads using MiXCR and keeps one entry per CDR3 protein. The table has 400,000 to 450,000 distinct CDR3 sequences, approximately 19% seen once. Material for sequencing was PBMCs or a T cell subset sorted from them (not recorded which). All receptors derive from a man younger than 35 who had mild COVID-19 (a few samples of this study predate the infection). Cell type and time point are not known.

There are many counts of this clonotype. V is TRBV4-3 and J is TRBJ2-1; 11 nucleotides align to TRBD1. Germline V CDR1 and CDR2: LGHNA, YSLEER. With 3 bases clipped from V and 4 bases from J, the junction kept 8 bases outside the gene matches. The CDR3 sequence is 17 residues long. The CDR3 coding sequence is TGCGCCAGCAGCCACGGAACCGGGACAGGGGGTTACAATGAGCAGTTCTTC. Its protein is CASSHGTGTGGYNEQFF.

V gene TRBV6-2 or TRBV6-3 combines with J gene TRBJ2-2; possible D gene TRBD1, 6 bases. The CDR3 is made up of 13 amino acids. V dropped 6 bases and J dropped 5 bases, with 10 bases sitting between them. Germline-derived CDR1 and CDR2 are MNHEY and SVGEGT. CDR3 nucleotides: TGTGCCAGCAGCACTACAGGGACCGGGGAGCTGTTTTTT. Translating it yields CASSTTGTGELFF.

The chain joins TRBV3-1 to TRBJ1-2, with 7 bases aligning to TRBD1. With 7 bases clipped from V and 8 bases from J, the junction kept 7 bases outside the gene matches. CDR3 size: 12 residues. Germline-derived CDR1 and CDR2 are LGHDT and YNNKEL (reference sequence). Written as DNA, the CDR3 is TGTGCCAGCATGCACAGGGGAGGCGGCTACACCTTC. Translated, it gives CASMHRGGGYTF.

The chain joins TRBV28 to TRBJ2-5, with TRBD1 identical over 8 bases. CDR1 and CDR2 (germline): MDHEN, SYDVKM. The junction had 2 bases not matched to a gene; V was cut back by 4 bases and J by 4 bases. There are 13 residues in the CDR3. The CDR3, as DNA: TGTGCCAGCAGTTCAGGGGGCGTAGAGACCCAGTACTTC. This gives the protein CASSSGGVETQYF. The full variable domain, rest sourced from reference TRBV28 and TRBJ2-5, is DVKVTQSSRYLVKRTGEKVFLECVQDMDHENMFWYRQDPGLGLRLIYFSYDVKMKEKGDIPEGYSVSREKKERFSLILESASTNQTSMYLCASSSGGVETQYFGPGTRLLVL.

This clonotype was counted between two and nine times. J is TRBJ2-7 and V is TRBV12-3 or TRBV12-4; perhaps TRBD1 as D (7 bases). Trimming pared 5 bases from V and 2 bases from J, leaving 16 bases between. The CDR3 is made up of 15 amino acids. The CDR3 is CASSPAGGKAYEQYF. As DNA, the CDR3 is TGTGCCAGCAGTCCAGCAGGGGGGAAGGCCTACGAGCAGTACTTC.

This clonotype has only a few counts. The rearrangement links TRBV6-5 to TRBJ2-6; 12 positions agree with TRBD2. The junction had 2 bases not matched to a gene; V was cut back by 0 bases and J by 2 bases. Germline CDR1 is MNHEY and CDR2 is SVGAGI. The CDR3 covers 18 residues. CDR3 region: CASSYSPSGGAGANVLTF. CDR3 nucleotides: TGTGCCAGCAGTTACTCACCTAGCGGGGGGGCTGGGGCCAACGTCCTGACTTTC.

This clonotype was counted a few times. V is TRBV5-1 and J is TRBJ1-6; D gene uncertain. CDR1 and CDR2 (germline): SGHRS, YFSETQ. The V and J ends lost 4 bases and 7 bases respectively, with 12 bases between them. This CDR3 spans 14 amino acids. In DNA form, the CDR3 reads TGCGCCAGCAGCCCCGAATGGGTGAATTCACCCCTCCACTTT. Translation: CASSPEWVNSPLHF. The full variable domain, in which reference TRBV5-1 and TRBJ1-6 provide the parts outside the CDR3, is KAGVTQTPRYLIKTRGQQVTLSCSPISGHRSVSWYQQTPGQGLQFLFEYFSETQRNKGNFPGRFSGRQFSNSRSEMNVSTLELGDSALYLCASSPEWVNSPLHFGNGTRLTVT.

This clonotype was found many times. V usage is TRBV20-1 and J usage is TRBJ2-3, with 11 bases lining up with TRBD2. Germline lookup yields CDR1 DFQATT and CDR2 SNEGSKA (reference sequence). V lost 4 bases to trimming and J lost 0 bases; unmatched junction nucleotides: 6. This CDR3 spans 16 amino acids. The CDR3 here is CSAIGLAGTSTDTQYF. In nucleotides, the CDR3 is TGCAGTGCTATTGGACTAGCGGGTACTAGCACAGATACGCAGTATTTT.

In this sample, this clonotype turned up a few times. The V and J genes are TRBV4-1 and TRBJ2-3; 9 bases agree with TRBD2. The trim removed 7 bases at V and 0 bases at J, leaving 14 bases unmatched. CDR1 and CDR2 (germline): MGHRA, YSYEKL. The CDR3 is 18 amino acids. CDR3 in amino acids: CASTPLAGGHSSTDTQYF. For the CDR3, the DNA is TGCGCCAGCACCCCCCTCGCGGGGGGGCACTCTAGCACAGATACGCAGTATTTT.

The rearrangement uses TRBV7-9 and TRBJ2-5; D tentatively reads TRBD1 or TRBD2 (5 bases each). V gave up 4 bases and J gave up 10 bases, with 22 bases separating them. CDR1 is SEHNR and CDR2 is FQNEAQ in the germline V gene (reference sequence). The CDR3 runs 15 residues. The CDR3 sequence: CASSSPGTGVRDQYF. In DNA, the CDR3 is TGTGCCAGCAGCTCTCCCGGGACCGGCGTTAGGGACCAGTACTTC. Full variable domain (remainder filled in from reference TRBV7-9 and TRBJ2-5): DTGVSQNPRHKITKRGQNVTFRCDPISEHNRLYWYRQTLGQGPEFLTYFQNEAQLEKSRLLSDRFSAERPKGSFSTLEIQRTEQGDSAMYLCASSSPGTGVRDQYFGPGTRLLVL.

J is TRBJ1-6 and V is TRBV2, with 7 bases aligning to TRBD1. The V gene end was trimmed by 8 bases and the J gene end by 3 bases; junction bases not matched to a gene: 4. The germline gives CDR1 SNHLY, CDR2 FYNNEI. The CDR3 runs to 14 residues. The CDR3 DNA follows: TGTGCCAGCGGACAGGCAATCTATAATTCACCCCTCCACTTT. Its protein is CASGQAIYNSPLHF.

The table lists this clonotype with a few counts. The rearrangement links TRBV12-3 or TRBV12-4 to TRBJ2-3; 7 nucleotides align to TRBD1. The V segment lost 2 bases and the J segment 4 bases; nucleotides outside the gene matches: 6. The CDR3 covers 15 residues. CDR3 sequence (DNA): TGTGCCAGCAGTTTAAGGGACAGATCACCAGATACGCAGTATTTT. It encodes CASSLRDRSPDTQYF.

The genes are TRBV4-3 and TRBJ1-4; D is perhaps TRBD1 (5 bases). CDR3 length: 15 amino acids. Germline CDR1 LGHNA, CDR2 YSLEER. The V end was cut by 3 bases, the J end by 5 bases, with 13 bases between. The CDR3: CASSQYRLENEKLFF. The CDR3, as DNA: TGCGCCAGCAGCCAGTACAGGTTGGAAAATGAAAAACTGTTTTTT.

This CDR3 is CASSGVPPETQYF. In DNA form, the CDR3 reads TGTGCCAGCAGCGGGGTCCCCCCAGAGACCCAGTACTTC. The V call is TRBV28, the J call TRBJ2-5; possibly TRBD2 for D (5 bases). The CDR3 totals 13 residues. The V end lost 6 bases, the J end lost 4 bases, and 12 bases lay between the germline ends. The germline V gene encodes CDR1 MDHEN and CDR2 SYDVKM.

This chain uses TRBV2 with TRBJ2-1; D gene uncertain. The CDR3 has 15 amino acids. Trimming shortened V by 5 bases and J by 0 bases, and 11 bases separated the two germline ends. From germline, CDR1 is SNHLY and CDR2 FYNNEI. The CDR3 loop is CASSYSEISYNEQFF. CDR3 DNA sequence: TGTGCCAGCAGTTACTCAGAAATCTCCTACAATGAGCAGTTCTTC.

The chain joins TRBV7-9 to TRBJ2-4; unclear D gene. CDR1 is SEHNR, CDR2 FQNEAQ, per germline (reference sequence). CDR3 length: 14 amino acids. Trimming took 5 bases from V and 7 from J, leaving 15 bases between them. CDR3: CASSAPLAQNIQYF. The CDR3 DNA sequence: TGTGCCAGCAGCGCCCCATTGGCCCAGAACATTCAGTACTTC.

This clonotype was seen a handful of times. The chain joins TRBV5-1 to TRBJ1-6; 7 bases are a match to TRBD1. The CDR3 is made up of 15 amino acids. Germline CDR1 and CDR2: SGHRS and YFSETQ. Unmatched junction bases numbered 10, after V lost 4 bases and J lost 9 bases. CDR3 nucleotide sequence: TGCGCCAGCAGCAATTCGCCGGGACAGTCTTCACCCCTCCACTTT. As protein: CASSNSPGQSSPLHF.

The chain uses TRBV5-5 and TRBJ2-7, with D perhaps being TRBD1 or TRBD2 (6 bases each). The CDR3 runs to 12 residues. In germline, CDR1 is SGHKS, CDR2 YYEKEE (reference sequence). Trimming pared 3 bases from V and 7 bases from J, leaving 11 bases between. The CDR3 coding sequence is TGTGCCAGCAGCTCGGGGGCTGGGGAGCAGTACGTC. Its protein is CASSSGAGEQYV.

In its sample, this clonotype was seen a few times. This sequence joins TRBV2 and TRBJ1-2, with no clear D. The CDR3 is 12 amino acids. Germline lookup yields CDR1 SNHLY and CDR2 FYNNEI. V lost 1 base and J lost 4, with 4 bases in between. CDR3 loop: CASSEEAYGYTF. DNA for the CDR3: TGTGCCAGCAGTGAAGAGGCCTATGGCTACACCTTC.

This sequence joins TRBV7-6 and TRBJ1-3; 9 bases map to TRBD1. Germline V gene sequence: CDR1 SGHVS, CDR2 FNYEAQ. J gave up 7 bases and V 4 bases, and 5 bases lay outside the gene matches. This CDR3 spans 14 amino acids. The CDR3 loop is CASSSDRGVNTIYF. CDR3 DNA: TGTGCCAGCAGCTCGGACAGGGGTGTGAACACCATATATTTT.